The clone carrying this T cell receptor beta chain occurred a few times. No antigen is known for it. The template was genomic DNA from peripheral blood, not RNA. Trimming left V 0 bases short and J 1 base short, with 6 bases between. CDR1 and CDR2 from the germline V gene are PRHDT and FYEKMQ (reference sequence). The CDR3 runs 14 residues. TRB rearrangements spanning V, D and J were amplified using mixed TRB-A/B primers. Using its own MiXCR run on the multiplex PCR reads, TCRdb lists one record per CDR3 protein. The sample holds some 2,000 distinct CDR3 sequences, about 30% seen once. This sample is drawn from a study of T cell repertoires in aging, cancer and after chemotherapy. At the level of the study: The whole study produced a dataset of several million TCR reads.

Whole-study results and caveats: Age-matched healthy donors had significantly more diverse, less clonal blood TCR repertoires than untreated cancer patients.

The sequencing sample was made of blood. The clonotype comes from a human donor with a blood cancer. The donor label of this sample is uncertain. This chain joins TRBV13 and TRBJ1-1, with D possibly being TRBD1 (6 bases). The CDR3 region is CASSLGQGNTEAFF. CDR3 DNA sequence: TGTGCCAGCAGCTTAGGACAGGGGAACACTGAAGCTTTCTTT.